This TCR beta chain was observed in a study of control samples from healthy donors and cancer patients. J was trimmed by 4 bases and V by 6 bases; bases with no gene match: 4. Germline CDR1 is ENHRY and CDR2 is SYGVKD. The CDR3 is 14 residues long. Repertoires were generated with immunoSEQ multiplex PCR, while TCRdb's copy carries only in-frame clones and drops some. The table records under 200,000 clones, over 85% of them present only once. The gene calls are TRBV10-3 and TRBJ2-7; 12 bases match TRBD1. The TCR sequence derives from a woman aged 60-70 years in good health. Sequencing was performed on blood. CDR3 in DNA: TGTGCCATCAGGGGGACAGGGGGCAAATACGAGCAGTACTTC. Translation gives CAIRGTGGKYEQYF.